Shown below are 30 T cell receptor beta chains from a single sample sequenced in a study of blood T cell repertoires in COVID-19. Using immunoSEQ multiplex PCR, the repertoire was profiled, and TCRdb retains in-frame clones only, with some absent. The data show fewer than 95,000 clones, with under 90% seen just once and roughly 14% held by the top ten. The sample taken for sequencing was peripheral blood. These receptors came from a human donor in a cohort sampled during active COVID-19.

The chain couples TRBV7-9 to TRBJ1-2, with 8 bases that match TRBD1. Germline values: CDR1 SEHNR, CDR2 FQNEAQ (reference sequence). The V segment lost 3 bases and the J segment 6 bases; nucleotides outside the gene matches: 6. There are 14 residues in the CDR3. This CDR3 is CASSLLTGGNGYTF. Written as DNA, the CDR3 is TGTGCCAGCAGCTTGTTAACAGGGGGGAATGGCTACACCTTC.

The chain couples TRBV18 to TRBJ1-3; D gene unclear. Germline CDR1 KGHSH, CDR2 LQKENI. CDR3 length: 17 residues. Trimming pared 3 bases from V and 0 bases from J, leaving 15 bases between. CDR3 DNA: TGTGCCAGCTCACCGGGCGCCGCTATTAGCTCTGGAAACACCATATATTTT. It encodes CASSPGAAISSGNTIYF.

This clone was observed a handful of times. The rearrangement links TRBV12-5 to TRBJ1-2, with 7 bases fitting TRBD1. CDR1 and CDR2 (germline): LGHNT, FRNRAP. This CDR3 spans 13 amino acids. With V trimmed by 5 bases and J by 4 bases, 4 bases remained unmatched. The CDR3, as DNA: TGTGCTAGTGGTCCCGGGACAGCCTATGGCTACACCTTC. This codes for CASGPGTAYGYTF.

CDR3 sequence reads: CASSPAGNPNYGYTF. DNA of the CDR3: TGTGCCAGCTCACCGGCAGGGAATCCTAACTATGGCTACACCTTC. V gene TRBV18 combines with J gene TRBJ1-2, with D perhaps TRBD1 (5 bases). Trimming left V 3 bases short and J 0 bases short, with 11 bases between. Germline-derived CDR1 and CDR2 are KGHSH and LQKENI. The length of the CDR3 is 15 residues.

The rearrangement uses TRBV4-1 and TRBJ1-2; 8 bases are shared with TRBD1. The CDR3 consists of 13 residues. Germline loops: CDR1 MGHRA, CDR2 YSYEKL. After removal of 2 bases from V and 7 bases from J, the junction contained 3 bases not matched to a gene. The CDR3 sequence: CASSQTGGIGYTF. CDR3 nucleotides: TGCGCCAGCAGCCAAACAGGGGGTATTGGCTACACCTTC.

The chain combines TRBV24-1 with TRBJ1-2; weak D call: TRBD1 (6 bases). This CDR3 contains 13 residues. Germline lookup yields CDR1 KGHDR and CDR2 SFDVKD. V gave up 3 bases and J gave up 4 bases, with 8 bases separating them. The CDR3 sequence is CATSDRTVYGYTF. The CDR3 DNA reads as TGTGCCACCAGTGATCGGACAGTCTATGGCTACACCTTC.

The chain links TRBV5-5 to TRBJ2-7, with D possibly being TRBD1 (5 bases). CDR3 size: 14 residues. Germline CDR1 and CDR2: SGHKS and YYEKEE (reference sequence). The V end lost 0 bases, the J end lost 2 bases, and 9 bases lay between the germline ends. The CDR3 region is CASSLAQVPYEQYF. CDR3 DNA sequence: TGTGCCAGCAGCTTGGCACAGGTACCCTACGAGCAGTACTTC.

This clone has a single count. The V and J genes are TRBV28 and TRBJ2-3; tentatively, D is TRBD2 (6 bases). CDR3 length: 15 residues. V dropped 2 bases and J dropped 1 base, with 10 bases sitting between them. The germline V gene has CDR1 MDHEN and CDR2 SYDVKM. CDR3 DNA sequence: TGTGCCAGCAGTTTAGACCGACTAGGCACAGATACGCAGTATTTT. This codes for CASSLDRLGTDTQYF.

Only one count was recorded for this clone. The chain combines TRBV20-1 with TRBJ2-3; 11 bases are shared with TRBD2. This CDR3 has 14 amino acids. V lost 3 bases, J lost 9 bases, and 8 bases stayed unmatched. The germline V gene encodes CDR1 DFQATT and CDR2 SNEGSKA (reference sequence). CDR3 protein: CSASLAGGLGTQYF. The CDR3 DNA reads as TGCAGTGCTAGTCTAGCGGGGGGTCTGGGGACGCAGTATTTT.

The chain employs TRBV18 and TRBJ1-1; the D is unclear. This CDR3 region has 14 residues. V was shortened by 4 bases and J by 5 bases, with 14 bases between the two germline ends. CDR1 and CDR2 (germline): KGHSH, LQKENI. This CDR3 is CASSHTLLPTEAFF. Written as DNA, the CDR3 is TGTGCCAGCTCACATACTCTCCTACCAACTGAAGCTTTCTTT.

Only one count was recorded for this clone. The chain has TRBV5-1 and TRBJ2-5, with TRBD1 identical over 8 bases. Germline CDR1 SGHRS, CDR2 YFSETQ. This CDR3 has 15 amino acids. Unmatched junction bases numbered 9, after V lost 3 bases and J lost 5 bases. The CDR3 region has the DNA TGCGCCAGCAGCTCAGGACAGGGAAGGTTTGAGACCCAGTACTTC. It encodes CASSSGQGRFETQYF.

The CDR3 here is CASSWAGGTSRNEQFF. The CDR3 DNA sequence: TGTGCCAGCAGCTGGGCGGGGGGGACTTCTCGCAATGAGCAGTTCTTC. The gene calls are TRBV5-5 and TRBJ2-1; TRBD2 aligns across 9 bases. The CDR3 loop spans 16 amino acids. V was clipped by 3 bases and J by 6 bases; unmatched bases: 10. The germline gives CDR1 SGHKS, CDR2 YYEKEE (reference sequence).

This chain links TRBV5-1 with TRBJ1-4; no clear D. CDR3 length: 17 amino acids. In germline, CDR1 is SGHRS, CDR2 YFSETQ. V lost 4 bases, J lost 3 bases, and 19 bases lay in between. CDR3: CASSPFRAGEANEKLFF. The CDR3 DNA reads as TGCGCCAGCAGCCCCTTCCGCGCGGGAGAGGCTAATGAAAAACTGTTTTTT.

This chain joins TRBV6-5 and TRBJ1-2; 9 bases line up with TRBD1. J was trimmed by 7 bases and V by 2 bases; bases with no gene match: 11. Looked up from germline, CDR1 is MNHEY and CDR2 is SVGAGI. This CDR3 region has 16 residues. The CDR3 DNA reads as TGTGCCAGCAGTTACAGTACCACAGGGGGCGCGGGTGGCTACACCTTC. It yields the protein CASSYSTTGGAGGYTF.

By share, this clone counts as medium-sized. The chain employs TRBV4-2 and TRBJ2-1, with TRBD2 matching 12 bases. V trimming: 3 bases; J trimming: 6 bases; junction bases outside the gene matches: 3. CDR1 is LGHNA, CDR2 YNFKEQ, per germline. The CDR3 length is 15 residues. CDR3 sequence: CASSHSSGGANEQFF. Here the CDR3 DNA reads TGTGCCAGCAGCCATTCTAGCGGGGGGGCCAATGAGCAGTTCTTC.

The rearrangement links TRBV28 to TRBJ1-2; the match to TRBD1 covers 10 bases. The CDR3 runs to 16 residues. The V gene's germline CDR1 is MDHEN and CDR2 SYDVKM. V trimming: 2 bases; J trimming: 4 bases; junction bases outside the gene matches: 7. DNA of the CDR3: TGTGCCAGCAGTTTAGCCCCGGGACAGGGGTCCTATGGCTACACCTTC. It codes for CASSLAPGQGSYGYTF.

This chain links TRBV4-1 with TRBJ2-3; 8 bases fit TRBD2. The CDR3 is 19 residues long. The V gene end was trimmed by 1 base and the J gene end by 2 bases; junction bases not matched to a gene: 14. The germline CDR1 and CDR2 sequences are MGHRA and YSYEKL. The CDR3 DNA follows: TGCGCCAGCAGCCAAGTTGGAAGCTTCTCGCGGGGGGACACAGATACGCAGTATTTT. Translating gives CASSQVGSFSRGDTDTQYF.

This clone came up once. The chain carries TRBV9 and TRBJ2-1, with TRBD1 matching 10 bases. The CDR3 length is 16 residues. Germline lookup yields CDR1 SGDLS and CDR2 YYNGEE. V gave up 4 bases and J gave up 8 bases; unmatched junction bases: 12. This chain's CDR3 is CASSKGQGSYTDEQFF. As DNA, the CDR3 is TGTGCCAGCAGCAAGGGACAGGGGTCTTACACCGATGAGCAGTTCTTC. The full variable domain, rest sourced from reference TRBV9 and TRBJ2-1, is DSGVTQTPKHLITATGQRVTLRCSPRSGDLSVYWYQQSLDQGLQFLIQYYNGEERAKGNILERFSAQQFPDLHSELNLSSLELGDSALYFCASSKGQGSYTDEQFFGPGTRLTVL.

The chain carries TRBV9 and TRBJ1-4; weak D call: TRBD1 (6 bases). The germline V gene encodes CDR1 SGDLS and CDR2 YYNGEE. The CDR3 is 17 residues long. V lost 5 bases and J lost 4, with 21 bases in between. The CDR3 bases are TGTGCCAGCAGACACTACAGGGATCCTCATTTTAATGAAAAACTGTTTTTT. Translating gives CASRHYRDPHFNEKLFF.

CDR3 sequence: CASSSGQGARGGYTF. The CDR3 bases are TGTGCCAGCAGCTCCGGACAGGGGGCTCGGGGTGGCTACACCTTC. The chain joins TRBV7-9 to TRBJ1-2, with TRBD1 identical over 11 bases. Germline V gene lookup returns CDR1 SEHNR and CDR2 FQNEAQ (reference sequence). The CDR3 is made up of 15 amino acids. V lost 4 bases to trimming and J lost 7 bases; unmatched junction nucleotides: 8.

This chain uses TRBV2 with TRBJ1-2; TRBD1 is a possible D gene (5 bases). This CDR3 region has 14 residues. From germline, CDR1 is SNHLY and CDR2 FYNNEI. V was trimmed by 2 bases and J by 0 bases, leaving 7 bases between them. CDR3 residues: CASSEQGSNYGYTF. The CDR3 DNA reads TGTGCCAGCAGTGAACAGGGTTCTAACTATGGCTACACCTTC.

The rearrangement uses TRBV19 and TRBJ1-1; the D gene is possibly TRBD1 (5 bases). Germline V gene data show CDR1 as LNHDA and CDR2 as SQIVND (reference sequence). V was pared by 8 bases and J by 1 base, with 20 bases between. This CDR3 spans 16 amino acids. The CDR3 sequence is CASSWGVPSWNTEAFF. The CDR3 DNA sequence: TGTGCCAGTTCTTGGGGGGTTCCTTCGTGGAACACTGAAGCTTTCTTT.

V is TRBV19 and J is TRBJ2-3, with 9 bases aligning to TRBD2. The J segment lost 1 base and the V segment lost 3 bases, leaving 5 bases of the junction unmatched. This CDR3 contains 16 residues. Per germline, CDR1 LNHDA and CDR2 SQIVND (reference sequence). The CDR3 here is CASSIQKRGGTDTQYF. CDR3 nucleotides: TGTGCCAGTAGTATTCAGAAGCGGGGGGGCACAGATACGCAGTATTTT.

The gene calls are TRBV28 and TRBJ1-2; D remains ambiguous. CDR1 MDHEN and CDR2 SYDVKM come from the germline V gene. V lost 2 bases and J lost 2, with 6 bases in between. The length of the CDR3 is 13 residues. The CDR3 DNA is TGTGCCAGCAGTTTAACCAGGAACTATGGCTACACCTTC. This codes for CASSLTRNYGYTF.

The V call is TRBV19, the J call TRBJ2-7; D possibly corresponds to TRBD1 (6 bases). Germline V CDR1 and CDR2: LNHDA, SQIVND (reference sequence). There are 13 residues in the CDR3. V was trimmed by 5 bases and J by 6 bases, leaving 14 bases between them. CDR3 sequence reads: CASSRLEQGEQYF. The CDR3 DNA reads TGTGCCAGTAGTCGCCTCGAACAGGGCGAGCAGTACTTC.

The DNA for the CDR3 is TGTGCCACCAGTTCAGGGACAAATCAGCCCCAGCATTTT. Protein: CATSSGTNQPQHF. The chain links TRBV24-1 to TRBJ1-5; D might be TRBD1 (6 bases). The CDR3 totals 13 residues. Trimming removed 6 bases from V and 4 bases from J, with 9 bases in between. Germline V CDR1 and CDR2: KGHDR, SFDVKD.

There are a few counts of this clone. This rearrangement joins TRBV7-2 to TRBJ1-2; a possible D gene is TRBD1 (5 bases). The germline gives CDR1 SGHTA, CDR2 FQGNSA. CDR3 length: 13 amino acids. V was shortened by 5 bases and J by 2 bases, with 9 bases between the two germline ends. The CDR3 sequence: CASSQRGNYGYTF. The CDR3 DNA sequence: TGTGCCAGCAGCCAAAGGGGAAACTATGGCTACACCTTC. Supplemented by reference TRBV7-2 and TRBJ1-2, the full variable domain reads GAGVSQSPSNKVTEKGKDVELRCDPISGHTALYWYRQSLGQGLEFLIYFQGNSAPDKSGLPSDRFSAERTGGSVSTLTIQRTQQEDSAVYLCASSQRGNYGYTFGSGTRLTVV.

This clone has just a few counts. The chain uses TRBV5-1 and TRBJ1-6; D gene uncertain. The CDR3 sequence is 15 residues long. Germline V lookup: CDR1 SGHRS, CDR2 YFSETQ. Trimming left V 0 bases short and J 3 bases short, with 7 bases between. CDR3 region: CASSLGQVYNSPLHF. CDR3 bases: TGCGCCAGCAGCTTGGGGCAGGTCTATAATTCACCCCTCCACTTT.

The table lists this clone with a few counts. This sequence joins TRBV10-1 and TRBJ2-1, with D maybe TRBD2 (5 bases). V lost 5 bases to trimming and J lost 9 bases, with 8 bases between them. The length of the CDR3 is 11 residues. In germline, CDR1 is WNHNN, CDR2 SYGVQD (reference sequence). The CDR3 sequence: CASSSAGEQFF. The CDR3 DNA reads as TGCGCCAGCAGTTCGGCGGGTGAGCAGTTCTTC.

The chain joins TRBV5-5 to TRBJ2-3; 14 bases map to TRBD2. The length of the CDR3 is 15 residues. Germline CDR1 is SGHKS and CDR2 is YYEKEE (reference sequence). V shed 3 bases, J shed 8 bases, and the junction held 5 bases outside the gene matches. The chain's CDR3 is CASSSRLAGGFTQYF. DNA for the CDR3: TGTGCCAGCAGCTCCCGACTAGCGGGGGGGTTTACGCAGTATTTT.